Below are 32 T cell receptor beta chains sequenced from a single sample in a study of identical twins. TCRdb called the 5' RACE reads again in MiXCR, with one record for every CDR3 protein. The data show 450,000 or so distinct CDR3 sequences, roughly 13% seen once. These data are also associated with another study on yellow fever vaccine responses in identical twins.

Input material: CD4+ T cells sorted from blood. The source is a woman aged 18-30 years in good health.

This clonotype was seen only a few times. J is TRBJ1-1 and V is TRBV2; weak D call: TRBD1 (5 bases). Germline-derived CDR1 and CDR2 are SNHLY and FYNNEI. There are 13 residues in the CDR3. V shed 2 bases and J shed 4 bases, with 8 bases lying between them. CDR3 amino acids: CASSEQGITEAFF. CDR3 DNA sequence: TGTGCCAGCAGTGAACAGGGAATCACTGAAGCTTTCTTT.

Of note for this clonotype: This may stem from a read error, because a much larger clone lies one nucleotide away. This sequence joins TRBV5-1 and TRBJ2-7; 11 bases line up with TRBD2. Germline CDR1 SGHRS, CDR2 YFSETQ. V shed 4 bases and J 2 bases; nucleotides not matched to a gene: 5. There are 15 residues in the CDR3. CDR3 region: CASSPGTSGPYEQYF. CDR3 in DNA: TGCGCCAGCAGCCCGGGGACTAGCGGTCCCTACGAGCAGTACTTC. Using reference TRBV5-1 and TRBJ2-7 for the parts outside the CDR3, the full variable domain is KAGVTQTPRYLIKTRGQQVTLSCSPISGHRSVSWYQQTPGQGLQFLFEYFSETQRNKGNFPGRFSGRQFSNSRSEMNVSTLELGDSALYLCASSPGTSGPYEQYFGPGTRLTVT.

The rearrangement links TRBV29-1 to TRBJ2-1, with 10 nucleotides matching TRBD1. Germline trimming cut 7 bases from V and 9 bases from J; bases unmatched to any gene: 3. The germline gives CDR1 SQVTM, CDR2 ANQGSEA. CDR3 size: 11 residues. CDR3 DNA sequence: TGCAGCGGGGACAGGGGACCTGAGCAGTTCTTC. This translates into CSGDRGPEQFF.

The chain employs TRBV30 and TRBJ2-5, with TRBD2 identical over 14 bases. The V and J ends lost 2 bases and 5 bases, in that order; junction bases with no gene match: 10. Germline values: CDR1 GTSNPN, CDR2 SVGIG (reference sequence). CDR3 length: 17 residues. The CDR3 sequence is CAWSRGTSGRLRETQYF. The CDR3 DNA sequence: TGTGCCTGGAGTCGAGGGACTAGCGGGAGACTGCGGGAGACCCAGTACTTC.

The chain links TRBV6-5 to TRBJ2-7, with TRBD2 identical over 7 bases. The CDR3 consists of 14 residues. In germline, CDR1 is MNHEY, CDR2 SVGAGI. V was clipped by 2 bases and J by 2 bases; unmatched bases: 3. The CDR3 DNA reads TGTGCCAGCAGTTACCGGGAGGCCCCCTACGAGCAGTACTTC. Encoded protein: CASSYREAPYEQYF.

This rearrangement joins TRBV5-5 to TRBJ1-5, with 8 nucleotides matching TRBD1. Unmatched junction bases numbered 10, after V lost 4 bases and J lost 1 base. The CDR3 length is 17 residues. Per germline, CDR1 SGHKS and CDR2 YYEKEE (reference sequence). The CDR3 nucleotides read TGTGCCAGCAGCATAGGGACAGGCATGGGAAGCAATCAGCCCCAGCATTTT. Translation gives CASSIGTGMGSNQPQHF.

The chain combines TRBV12-3 or TRBV12-4 with TRBJ2-6; perhaps TRBD2 as D (5 bases). Between the trimmed V and J ends, which lost 6 bases and 0 bases, there was a span of 12 bases. This CDR3 spans 16 amino acids. The CDR3 loop is CASSWRGPSGANVLTF. In DNA, the CDR3 is TGTGCCAGCAGCTGGAGAGGGCCCTCTGGGGCCAACGTCCTGACTTTC.

V and J are TRBV6-6 and TRBJ1-5, with a weak D call TRBD1 (5 bases). The CDR3 length is 13 residues. CDR1 and CDR2 (germline): MNHNY, SVGAGI (reference sequence). Here the CDR3 reads CASSPRADQPQHF. The DNA of the CDR3 is TGTGCAAGCTCCCCCAGGGCAGACCAGCCCCAGCATTTT.

This clonotype has a count of ten or more. The chain couples TRBV27 to TRBJ1-6, with 7 positions matching TRBD1. The CDR3 length is 18 residues. V shed 4 bases, J shed 4 bases, and the junction held 13 bases outside the gene matches. Per germline, CDR1 MNHEY and CDR2 SMNVEV (reference sequence). Written as DNA, the CDR3 is TGTGCCAGCAGTTCACCGATGGGACAGAACACTTATAATTCACCCCTCCACTTT. As protein: CASSSPMGQNTYNSPLHF.

This clonotype was counted only a few times. J is TRBJ2-3 and V is TRBV7-6, with no clear D. V dropped 2 bases and J dropped 5 bases, with 11 bases sitting between them. Germline loops: CDR1 SGHVS, CDR2 FNYEAQ. CDR3 length: 14 amino acids. DNA for the CDR3: TGTGCCAGCAGCTTATTCATCCTCGGAGATACGCAGTATTTT. Its translation: CASSLFILGDTQYF.

The CDR3 spells CSARISGMNTEAFF. The CDR3 DNA follows: TGCAGTGCTAGAATTTCAGGGATGAACACTGAAGCTTTCTTT. This sequence joins TRBV20-1 and TRBJ1-1; D possibly corresponds to TRBD1 (5 bases). The V gene lost 2 bases and the J gene lost 0 bases, with 10 bases spanning the gap. The CDR3 runs to 14 residues. Germline V gene lookup returns CDR1 DFQATT and CDR2 SNEGSKA (reference sequence).

The rearrangement uses TRBV7-2 and TRBJ2-1, with 10 positions matching TRBD2. CDR1 is SGHTA and CDR2 is FQGNSA in the germline V gene. J lost 6 bases, V lost 5 bases, and 7 bases had no gene match. The CDR3 is 15 residues long. CDR3 sequence: CASSQNSGRINEQFF. DNA for the CDR3: TGTGCCAGCAGCCAGAATAGCGGGAGGATCAATGAGCAGTTCTTC.

Only a few counts were recorded for this clonotype. The V gene is TRBV5-1, the J gene TRBJ2-7; 7 bases agree with TRBD2. CDR3 length equals 15 residues. J was trimmed by 5 bases and V by 4 bases; bases with no gene match: 12. CDR1 and CDR2 (germline): SGHRS, YFSETQ. DNA for the CDR3: TGCGCCAGCAGCGGGAGGGGCGGGAGTGGGCACGAGCAGTACTTC. Residues: CASSGRGGSGHEQYF.

This clonotype was seen a few times. The chain recombines TRBV27 with TRBJ2-1; 7 bases align to TRBD2. Germline V gene sequence: CDR1 MNHEY, CDR2 SMNVEV (reference sequence). The CDR3 contains 15 residues. V lost 5 bases to trimming and J lost 4 bases; unmatched junction nucleotides: 8. The CDR3 DNA reads as TGTGCCAGCAGTACCCTAGCGGCGGTTTACAATGAGCAGTTCTTC. This codes for CASSTLAAVYNEQFF.

The chain combines TRBV12-3 or TRBV12-4 with TRBJ2-7; 7 bases are a match to TRBD2. Losses at the gene ends were 6 bases for V and 0 bases for J; bases not matched to a gene: 5. The CDR3 has 14 amino acids. The CDR3 region is CASRPGLTSYEQYF. DNA for the CDR3: TGTGCCAGCAGGCCGGGACTAACCTCCTACGAGCAGTACTTC.

This chain connects TRBV27 to TRBJ2-3, with D possibly called TRBD1 or TRBD2 (6 bases each). This CDR3 region has 16 residues. From germline, CDR1 is MNHEY and CDR2 SMNVEV (reference sequence). V gave up 3 bases and J gave up 2 bases, with 15 bases separating them. CDR3 coding DNA: TGTGCCAGCAGTTTTCTCGGGGGCGCTCCCACAGATACGCAGTATTTT. This translates into CASSFLGGAPTDTQYF.

The chain couples TRBV4-1 to TRBJ1-2, with 11 bases that match TRBD1. Trimming removed 1 base from V and 4 bases from J; junction bases left unmatched: 2. Germline CDR1 MGHRA, CDR2 YSYEKL. There are 15 residues in the CDR3. The CDR3 loop is CASSQVGTGGYGYTF. The CDR3 DNA sequence: TGCGCCAGCAGCCAAGTAGGGACAGGGGGCTATGGCTACACCTTC.

This rearrangement joins TRBV29-1 to TRBJ2-7, with no clear D. The CDR3 sequence is 12 residues long. V was clipped by 7 bases and J by 3 bases, with 13 bases between them. Germline V gene data show CDR1 as SQVTM and CDR2 as ANQGSEA. The CDR3 region has the DNA TGCAGCGCCCGTGGTGCGGTCTACGAGCAGTACTTC. Translating gives CSARGAVYEQYF.

V gene TRBV5-1 combines with J gene TRBJ1-1, with D unresolved. V was cut by 0 bases and J by 0 bases, with 6 bases left in between. Germline-derived CDR1 and CDR2 are SGHRS and YFSETQ. CDR3 length: 14 amino acids. CDR3 coding DNA: TGCGCCAGCAGCTTGGCGGCGCTGAACACTGAAGCTTTCTTT. It translates to CASSLAALNTEAFF.

The rearrangement uses TRBV7-2 and TRBJ2-4; possibly TRBD1 for D (5 bases). This CDR3 has 15 amino acids. CDR1 is SGHTA, CDR2 FQGNSA, per germline. V lost 1 base to trimming and J lost 9 bases, with 16 bases between them. CDR3 DNA sequence: TGTGCCAGCAGCTTAGTGACCGGCACAGGAAGCATTCAGTACTTC. Translated: CASSLVTGTGSIQYF.

This clonotype was counted only a few times. A much larger clonotype is one base distant, so this may be a read error. The gene calls are TRBV3-1 and TRBJ2-7; D gene ambiguous. V gave up 2 bases and J gave up 3 bases, with 2 bases separating them. This CDR3 is 11 amino acids long. CDR1 LGHDT and CDR2 YNNKEL come from the germline V gene (reference sequence). CDR3 DNA: TGTGCCAGCAGCCAATACTACGAGCAGTACTTC. Translated, it gives CASSQYYEQYF.

This clonotype was detected a few times. This chain links TRBV7-6 with TRBJ2-1; D gene uncertain. Looked up from germline, CDR1 is SGHVS and CDR2 is FNYEAQ. The CDR3 has 12 amino acids. V lost 7 bases and J lost 6, with 10 bases in between. CDR3 DNA sequence: TGTGCCAGCACCCCGGCAGGCAATGAGCAGTTCTTC. Its translation: CASTPAGNEQFF.

This chain joins TRBV20-1 and TRBJ2-5; D not certain. Trimming left V 2 bases short and J 4 bases short, with 8 bases between. Looked up from germline, CDR1 is DFQATT and CDR2 is SNEGSKA (reference sequence). This CDR3 region has 12 residues. The CDR3, as DNA: TGCAGTGCTAGACCACCGGGAGAGACCCAGTACTTC. Residues: CSARPPGETQYF.

This clonotype has at least ten counts. The V call is TRBV29-1, the J call TRBJ2-1; 9 bases map to TRBD2. This CDR3 has 17 residues. Germline loops: CDR1 SQVTM, CDR2 ANQGSEA. The ends lost 2 bases at V and 1 base at J; junction bases unmatched: 9. DNA for the CDR3: TGCAGCGTTGAAAGCCCGGGACTAGCTTTTTCCTACAATGAGCAGTTCTTC. Its translation is CSVESPGLAFSYNEQFF.

V gene TRBV6-5 combines with J gene TRBJ2-1; a weak D match, TRBD2 (5 bases). The CDR3 is made up of 15 amino acids. The V and J ends lost 0 bases and 4 bases respectively, with 10 bases between them. CDR1 and CDR2 from the germline V gene are MNHEY and SVGAGI. CDR3 DNA sequence: TGTGCCAGCAGTTACTCGCCACTAGGTTACAATGAGCAGTTCTTC. It specifies CASSYSPLGYNEQFF.

The rearrangement joins TRBV3-1 to TRBJ2-2; 11 positions agree with TRBD1. Unmatched junction bases numbered 10, after V lost 6 bases and J lost 7 bases. From germline, CDR1 is LGHDT and CDR2 YNNKEL (reference sequence). This CDR3 spans 16 amino acids. The CDR3 sequence: CASRPLGQGASGELFF. Written as DNA, the CDR3 is TGTGCCAGCAGACCCCTTGGACAGGGGGCAAGCGGGGAGCTGTTTTTT.

This clonotype was counted between two and nine times. The V and J genes are TRBV9 and TRBJ2-1; 7 positions agree with TRBD2. Germline trimming cut 0 bases from V and 3 bases from J; bases unmatched to any gene: 3. CDR3 length: 15 residues. Germline loops: CDR1 SGDLS, CDR2 YYNGEE. This CDR3 reads CASSVVGGSYNEQFF. For the CDR3, the DNA is TGTGCCAGCAGCGTAGTGGGGGGGAGCTACAATGAGCAGTTCTTC.

This clonotype was seen a few times. The CDR3 DNA reads as TGTGCCAGCAGTCTCCCGCCGACAGGGGACAATGAGCAGTTCTTC. As protein: CASSLPPTGDNEQFF. The rearrangement uses TRBV28 and TRBJ2-1; 8 positions match TRBD1. V was clipped by 5 bases and J by 5 bases; unmatched bases: 8. The germline CDR1 and CDR2 sequences are MDHEN and SYDVKM. There are 15 residues in the CDR3.

The J gene is TRBJ2-7, the V gene TRBV14, with TRBD2 matching over 9 bases. CDR1 is SGHDN and CDR2 is FVKESK in the germline V gene. The CDR3 has 16 amino acids. J lost 4 bases, V lost 0 bases, and 7 bases had no gene match. CDR3: CASSQEGSGRYYEQYF. The CDR3 nucleotides read TGTGCCAGCAGCCAAGAGGGTAGCGGGAGATATTACGAGCAGTACTTC.

This chain uses TRBV7-3 with TRBJ2-3, with 11 bases fitting TRBD2. Germline loops: CDR1 SGHTA, CDR2 FQGTGA. Trimming cost V 6 bases and J 0 bases; bases outside gene matches: 2. The CDR3 length is 15 residues. The CDR3 here is CASRVAGGSTDTQYF. The DNA of the CDR3 is TGTGCCAGCAGGGTAGCGGGGGGGAGCACAGATACGCAGTATTTT.

This chain uses TRBV30 with TRBJ2-5; 12 nucleotides match TRBD2. Looked up from germline, CDR1 is GTSNPN and CDR2 is SVGIG (reference sequence). The CDR3 is 16 amino acids. The V segment lost 0 bases and the J segment 3 bases; nucleotides outside the gene matches: 5. CDR3 DNA sequence: TGTGCCTGGAGTGTGGGGACTAGCGGGTTCAAAGAGACCCAGTACTTC. Protein product: CAWSVGTSGFKETQYF.

In this sample, this clonotype turned up a few times. J is TRBJ1-4 and V is TRBV6-1; D gene uncertain. CDR3 length: 14 amino acids. In germline, CDR1 is MNHNS, CDR2 SASEGT. The V end was cut by 7 bases, the J end by 5 bases, with 14 bases between. The CDR3 DNA sequence: TGTGCCAGCAAGGTGACACTCGACAATGAAAAACTGTTTTTT. Translating gives CASKVTLDNEKLFF.